These 21 T cell receptor beta chains originate from one sample sequenced in a study of T cell repertoires in cytomegalovirus infection. These TCRs are of unknown antigen specificity. In TCRdb, the reads were re-called with MiXCR into one record per CDR3 protein. Of fewer than 1,000,000 distinct CDR3 sequences in the sample, more than 25% were seen once. The sample in question was cultured CD8+ T cells from PBMCs, obtained from culture after CMV antigen stimulation. The receptors were sampled from a human donor in good health (CMV status not recorded). Some clones in this sample may be carry-over from other donors' samples.

The chain joins TRBV19 to TRBJ1-2; 9 bases agree with TRBD1. Trimming at V came to 9 bases and at J to 8 bases, leaving 13 bases not matched to a gene. Germline V gene data show CDR1 as LNHDA and CDR2 as SQIVND (reference sequence). The CDR3 is 14 residues long. The CDR3 coding sequence is TGTGCCAGCCGACCTAGGACAGGGGTAGAAGGCTACACCTTC. It specifies CASRPRTGVEGYTF.

This sequence joins TRBV19 and TRBJ2-1; TRBD2 might be the D (5 bases). CDR1 and CDR2 (germline): LNHDA, SQIVND (reference sequence). V lost 3 bases to trimming and J lost 2 bases, with 11 bases between them. The CDR3 loop spans 15 amino acids. CDR3 bases: TGTGCCAGTAGTATCATTGAGGGCCCCTACAATGAGCAGTTCTTC. Protein: CASSIIEGPYNEQFF.

This clonotype was seen more than once but under ten times. One end of the junction is discordant with germline, which a read error may explain. The chain has TRBV18 and TRBJ1-4; weak D call: TRBD1 (5 bases). Germline V CDR1 and CDR2: KGHSH, LQKENI. The CDR3 loop spans 14 amino acids. Here the CDR3 reads CASSPPAGVEKLFF. As DNA, the CDR3 is TGTGCCAGTTCACCACCAGCGGGGGTTGAAAAACTGTTTTTT. The whole variable domain, remainder taken from reference TRBV18 and TRBJ1-4, is NAGVMQNPRHLVRRRGQEARLRCSPMKGHSHVYWYRQLPEEGLKFMVYLQKENIIDESGMPKERFSAEFPKEGPSILRIQQVVRGDSAAYFCASSPPAGVEKLFFGSGTQLSVL.

This clonotype was observed at least ten times. A junction boundary mismatches the germline segment, possibly from a read error. The rearrangement links TRBV7-6 to TRBJ2-1, with D unclear. CDR1 is SGHVS, CDR2 FNYEAQ, per germline. CDR3 length equals 15 residues. CDR3 loop: CASSLAQSSYNEQFF. The CDR3 region has the DNA TGTGCTAGCAGCTTAGCCCAGAGCTCCTACAATGAGCAGTTCTTC.

This CDR3 is CASSYSGHEETQYF. The CDR3 DNA sequence: TGTGCCAGCAGTTACTCTGGACATGAAGAGACCCAGTACTTC. The genes are TRBV6-7 and TRBJ2-5; TRBD1 might be the D (5 bases). TRBV6-7 is annotated as an ORF whose role is uncertain. The germline V and J ends were trimmed by 0 bases and 3 bases, with 8 bases remaining between them. CDR3 length: 14 residues.

In its sample, this clonotype was seen many times. The chain employs TRBV7-9 and TRBJ2-5; 9 nucleotides align to TRBD1. The V gene end was trimmed by 3 bases and the J gene end by 5 bases; junction bases not matched to a gene: 10. The CDR3 is 16 residues long. Germline CDR1 and CDR2: SEHNR and FQNEAQ (reference sequence). The CDR3: CASSFTRDRATETQYF. As DNA, the CDR3 is TGTGCCAGCAGCTTCACCCGGGACAGGGCTACCGAGACCCAGTACTTC.

This clonotype appeared a few times. The chain links TRBV12-3 or TRBV12-4 to TRBJ1-3; D may be TRBD1 (5 bases). The length of the CDR3 is 16 residues. The V end was cut by 8 bases, the J end by 2 bases, with 19 bases between. The CDR3 nucleotides are TGTGCCAGCGCACCTACCATCGGGGGGGCTGGAAACACCATATATTTT. Encoded protein: CASAPTIGGAGNTIYF.

The chain combines TRBV5-3 with TRBJ1-2; 11 bases align to TRBD1. TRBV5-3 carries the ORF label, with uncertain function. The CDR3 is 15 residues long. The ends lost 8 bases at V and 6 bases at J; junction bases unmatched: 12. The DNA of the CDR3 is TGTGCCAGCGGCTTGAAGGGACAGGGGGTTAATGGCTACACCTTC. It yields the protein CASGLKGQGVNGYTF.

This clonotype was observed a few times. The V gene is TRBV12-3 or TRBV12-4, the J gene TRBJ2-7, with TRBD2 as a possible D gene (6 bases). V was shortened by 8 bases and J by 7 bases, with 12 bases between the two germline ends. The CDR3 is 11 amino acids. The CDR3 sequence is CASGRGMEQYF. CDR3 DNA: TGTGCCAGCGGCCGGGGGATGGAGCAGTACTTC.

The chain employs TRBV27 and TRBJ1-5; maybe TRBD1 (5 bases). The germline V gene encodes CDR1 MNHEY and CDR2 SMNVEV (reference sequence). The CDR3 covers 14 residues. V lost 3 bases, J lost 5 bases, and 11 bases lay in between. The chain's CDR3 is CASSLVGDYQPQHF. In nucleotides, the CDR3 is TGTGCCAGCAGTTTGGTAGGGGATTATCAGCCCCAGCATTTT.

This chain uses TRBV5-5 with TRBJ2-5, with 7 bases lining up with TRBD1. Germline V lookup: CDR1 SGHKS, CDR2 YYEKEE (reference sequence). V dropped 4 bases and J dropped 4; count of bases not matched to a gene: 7. The CDR3 contains 14 residues. The CDR3 coding sequence is TGTGCCAGCAGCAAGGGGGCGGCTGGAGAGACCCAGTACTTC. It yields the protein CASSKGAAGETQYF. Based on the CDR3 plus reference TRBV5-5 and TRBJ2-5, the full variable domain is DAGVTQSPTHLIKTRGQQVTLRCSPISGHKSVSWYQQVLGQGPQFIFQYYEKEERGRGNFPDRFSARQFPNYSSELNVNALLLGDSALYLCASSKGAAGETQYFGPGTRLLVL.

The chain employs TRBV6-5 and TRBJ2-1, with TRBD1 as a possible D gene (6 bases). The germline V gene encodes CDR1 MNHEY and CDR2 SVGAGI. The CDR3 consists of 14 residues. The V and J ends lost 2 bases and 9 bases respectively, with 14 bases between them. The CDR3 sequence is CASSYGGRGIEQFF. CDR3 nucleotide sequence: TGTGCCAGCAGTTACGGGGGCAGGGGCATTGAGCAGTTCTTC.

This chain connects TRBV11-2 to TRBJ2-5; 11 positions agree with TRBD2. The V and J ends lost 0 bases and 1 base, in that order; junction bases with no gene match: 4. This CDR3 has 17 residues. CDR1 is SGHAT and CDR2 is FQNNGV in the germline V gene. CDR3 DNA sequence: TGTGCCAGCAGCTTAGATCTGGGACTAGCGGTCCAAGAGACCCAGTACTTC. Its protein product is CASSLDLGLAVQETQYF.

This clonotype appeared a few times. J is TRBJ2-1 and V is TRBV28; a possible D gene is TRBD2 (6 bases). This CDR3 has 11 amino acids. Germline CDR1 reads MDHEN; CDR2 reads SYDVKM. Trimming took off 6 bases at V and 10 bases at J, with 10 bases between the two ends. The CDR3 DNA is TGTGCCAGCAGCCGGGAGACGGAGCAGTTCTTC. Its translation: CASSRETEQFF. Combining the CDR3 with reference TRBV28 and TRBJ2-1 gives the whole variable domain DVKVTQSSRYLVKRTGEKVFLECVQDMDHENMFWYRQDPGLGLRLIYFSYDVKMKEKGDIPEGYSVSREKKERFSLILESASTNQTSMYLCASSRETEQFFGPGTRLTVL.

This clonotype was recorded many times. This sequence joins TRBV19 and TRBJ2-4; the D is unclear. CDR1 is LNHDA and CDR2 is SQIVND in the germline V gene (reference sequence). V was trimmed by 5 bases and J by 0 bases, leaving 17 bases between them. The CDR3 consists of 17 residues. The CDR3 loop reads CASSVQQPILAKNIQYF. For the CDR3, the DNA is TGTGCCAGTAGTGTTCAACAGCCCATCCTAGCCAAAAACATTCAGTACTTC.

The chain employs TRBV6-1 and TRBJ2-2, with TRBD2 identical over 9 bases. V lost 2 bases to trimming and J lost 3 bases; unmatched junction nucleotides: 7. CDR3 length: 17 amino acids. Germline V CDR1 and CDR2: MNHNS, SASEGT. The CDR3 coding sequence is TGTGCCAGCAGTGAATACCGCGGGGGGGCAGACACCGGGGAGCTGTTTTTT. It specifies CASSEYRGGADTGELFF.

This clonotype was picked up a small number of times. J is TRBJ1-2 and V is TRBV14; D may be TRBD1 (6 bases). The CDR3 extends over 17 amino acids. From germline, CDR1 is SGHDN and CDR2 FVKESK. The V end lost 0 bases, the J end lost 7 bases, and 21 bases lay between the germline ends. DNA of the CDR3: TGTGCCAGCAGCCAAGATAAGGACAGCTCGCTAAGGAGTGGCTACACCTTC. This gives the protein CASSQDKDSSLRSGYTF. The entire variable domain, with the rest obtained from reference TRBV14 and TRBJ1-2, is as follows: EAGVTQFPSHSVIEKGQTVTLRCDPISGHDNLYWYRRVMGKEIKFLLHFVKESKQDESGMPNNRFLAERTGGTYSTLKVQPAELEDSGVYFCASSQDKDSSLRSGYTFGSGTRLTVV.

This clonotype was picked up one time. Relative to the germline gene, one junction end is altered; a read error may explain this. The rearrangement joins TRBV7-6 to TRBJ2-5; no firm D call. This CDR3 has 15 residues. Looked up from germline, CDR1 is SGHVS and CDR2 is FNYEAQ. In DNA form, the CDR3 reads TGTGCTAGCAGCTTAGAGTTGGGCAGGCAAGAGACCCGGTACTTC. This codes for CASSLELGRQETRYF.

The V call is TRBV6-8, the J call TRBJ2-7; a weak D match, TRBD2 (5 bases). The CDR3 runs to 13 residues. V lost 6 bases to trimming and J lost 3 bases, with 12 bases between them. Germline V gene lookup returns CDR1 MNHGY and CDR2 SAAAGT. Here the CDR3 DNA reads TGTGCCAGCAGCCCAATTGAGGGCTACGAGCAGTACTTC. It specifies CASSPIEGYEQYF.

This clonotype was seen many times. The V gene is TRBV15, the J gene TRBJ2-2; possible D gene TRBD1, 6 bases. The CDR3 is 15 amino acids. CDR1 and CDR2 (germline): LNHNV, YYDKDF (reference sequence). The V end lost 0 bases, the J end lost 2 bases, and 7 bases lay between the germline ends. DNA of the CDR3: TGTGCCACCAGCAGAGACAGGGGCAACACCGGGGAGCTGTTTTTT. This codes for CATSRDRGNTGELFF.

This clonotype turned up a few times. The CDR3 coding sequence is TGTGCCAGCAGCCAAGCCCGGGCGGCTAACTATGGCTACACCTTC. This sequence encodes CASSQARAANYGYTF. The rearrangement joins TRBV14 to TRBJ1-2, with unresolved D. Germline V CDR1 and CDR2: SGHDN, FVKESK. V was pared by 1 base and J by 0 bases, with 9 bases between. This CDR3 region has 15 residues.